This T cell receptor beta chain was documented in a study of cytomegalovirus exposure and HLA in healthy donors. The wider study: Earlier, some 200 million T cells were analyzed, and 90 million to 120 million unique TCR beta sequences were found among them.

The J segment lost 6 bases and the V segment lost 8 bases, leaving 10 bases of the junction unmatched. Per the germline V gene, CDR1 is GTSNPN and CDR2 is SVGIG (reference sequence). This CDR3 has 13 residues. About this clone: What it binds is unknown.

Both 60 Vbeta primers and 13 Jbeta primers went into the PCR. The data were produced by immunoSEQ multiplex PCR, yet TCRdb's version contains in-frame clones alone and is incomplete. The table has approximately 160,000 clones, roughly two thirds seen once. Study-wide points: Later, an analysis showed that TCR beta chains associated with HLA were more clonally expanded than others that were equally common.

The rearrangement joins TRBV30 to TRBJ1-3, with 7 nucleotides matching TRBD1. The receptor was isolated from a woman aged 18-35 years in good health and CMV-seropositive. The specimen sequenced was PBMCs. The CDR3 spells CAASRGNENTIYF. As DNA, the CDR3 is TGTGCCGCATCCAGGGGGAATGAAAACACCATATATTTT.